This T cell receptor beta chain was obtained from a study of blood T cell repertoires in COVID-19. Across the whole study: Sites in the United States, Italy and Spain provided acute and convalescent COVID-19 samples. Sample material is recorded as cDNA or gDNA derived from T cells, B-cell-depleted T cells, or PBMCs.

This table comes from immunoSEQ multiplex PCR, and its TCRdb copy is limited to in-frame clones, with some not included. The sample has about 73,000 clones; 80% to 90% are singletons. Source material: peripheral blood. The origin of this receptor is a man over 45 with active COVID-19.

CDR3 region: CASSESTGGIREQFF. CDR3 DNA sequence: TGCGCCAGCAGTGAGTCGACAGGGGGCATACGTGAGCAGTTCTTC. V gene TRBV10-1 combines with J gene TRBJ2-1, with 10 nucleotides matching TRBD1. The CDR3 sequence is 15 residues long. Trimming removed 0 bases from V and 9 bases from J; junction bases left unmatched: 5. CDR1 and CDR2 from the germline V gene are WNHNN and SYGVQD (reference sequence).